These 14 T cell receptor beta chains originate from one sample sequenced in a study of blood T cell repertoires in COVID-19. TCRdb's table, derived via immunoSEQ multiplex PCR, lists solely in-frame clones and lacks some. The data show a few hundred thousand clones, with over 65% seen just once and roughly 1.2% held by the top ten. Input material: peripheral blood. All receptors come from a human donor with acute or convalescent COVID-19. The donor label of this sample is uncertain.

The CDR3 region is CASSPTVGTSQETQYF. CDR3 in DNA: TGTGCCAGCAGCCCAACCGTGGGGACTAGCCAAGAGACCCAGTACTTC. V is TRBV7-9 and J is TRBJ2-5; 8 bases map to TRBD2. Germline V CDR1 and CDR2: SEHNR, FQNEAQ (reference sequence). V shed 5 bases, J shed 1 base, and the junction held 9 bases outside the gene matches. This CDR3 is built from 16 residues.

This clone has only one observation. J is TRBJ1-6 and V is TRBV30; perhaps TRBD1 as D (6 bases). The CDR3 totals 14 residues. Germline V gives CDR1 GTSNPN, CDR2 SVGIG (reference sequence). V shed 7 bases and J shed 5 bases, with 15 bases lying between them. The CDR3 DNA is TGTGCCTTATACCGGGACACTAATAATTCACCCCTCCACTTT. Amino acid sequence: CALYRDTNNSPLHF.

The chain employs TRBV27 and TRBJ2-7; TRBD2 aligns across 8 bases. This CDR3 contains 14 residues. The germline gives CDR1 MNHEY, CDR2 SMNVEV (reference sequence). With 5 bases clipped from V and 2 bases from J, the junction kept 5 bases outside the gene matches. DNA of the CDR3: TGTGCCAGCAGTGTCGAAGCGGGAGCCTACGAGCAGTACTTC. This translates into CASSVEAGAYEQYF.

The V gene is TRBV6-5, the J gene TRBJ1-4, with D maybe TRBD1 (5 bases). Germline V gene sequence: CDR1 MNHEY, CDR2 SVGAGI. V was cut by 6 bases and J by 9 bases, with 17 bases left in between. The CDR3 sequence is 14 residues long. Written as DNA, the CDR3 is TGTGCCAGCAGCTCCGGAGGGGCAAATCAAAAACTGTTTTTT. Amino acids: CASSSGGANQKLFF.

This chain connects TRBV6-5 to TRBJ1-1; tentative D call: TRBD1 (5 bases). Germline V gene data show CDR1 as MNHEY and CDR2 as SVGAGI. Trimming pared 6 bases from V and 4 bases from J, leaving 18 bases between. The CDR3 is 15 amino acids. The CDR3 sequence: CASRLNRQGPTEAFF. DNA of the CDR3: TGTGCCAGCAGGCTCAATCGTCAGGGCCCCACTGAAGCTTTCTTT.

This chain uses TRBV30 with TRBJ2-2, with 7 positions matching TRBD1. CDR3 size: 15 residues. Germline V gives CDR1 GTSNPN, CDR2 SVGIG (reference sequence). V was clipped by 2 bases and J by 0 bases; unmatched bases: 3. This CDR3 is CAWSPDRTNTGELFF. The CDR3, as DNA: TGTGCCTGGAGTCCGGACAGGACGAACACCGGGGAGCTGTTTTTT.

Of note for this clone: Since a much larger clone is just one base distant, this may be a read error. The gene calls are TRBV4-2 and TRBJ1-6, with D unresolved. CDR3 length: 13 amino acids. Germline CDR1 and CDR2: LGHNA and YNFKEQ. Trimming pared 0 bases from V and 10 bases from J, leaving 7 bases between. Written as DNA, the CDR3 is TGTGCCAGCAGCCAAGAGCGGGTCTCACCCCTCCACTTT. It is translated as CASSQERVSPLHF.

This chain uses TRBV30 with TRBJ2-7; 7 positions match TRBD1. Germline CDR1 and CDR2: GTSNPN and SVGIG (reference sequence). Trimming at V came to 5 bases and at J to 2 bases, leaving 3 bases not matched to a gene. The CDR3 length is 12 residues. This CDR3 is CAWGDRAYEQYF. DNA for the CDR3: TGTGCCTGGGGGGACAGAGCCTACGAGCAGTACTTC. Full variable domain (missing parts from reference TRBV30 and TRBJ2-7): SQTIHQWPATLVQPVGSPLSLECTVEGTSNPNLYWYRQAAGRGLQLLFYSVGIGQISSEVPQNLSASRPQDRQFILSSKKLLLSDSGFYLCAWGDRAYEQYFGPGTRLTVT.

The chain is built from TRBV7-2 and TRBJ2-2; D possibly corresponds to TRBD2 (6 bases). The germline V and J ends were trimmed by 2 bases and 1 base, with 17 bases remaining between them. The CDR3 spans 18 residues. The germline V gene has CDR1 SGHTA and CDR2 FQGNSA. DNA of the CDR3: TGTGCCAGCAGCTTAAGATATGGTACGGGAGTGAACACCGGGGAGCTGTTTTTT. Translation gives CASSLRYGTGVNTGELFF.

CDR3: CASSEGLSGSLREQFF. In nucleotides, the CDR3 is TGTGCCAGCAGTGAAGGACTTAGCGGGAGTCTCCGTGAGCAGTTCTTC. The V gene is TRBV6-1, the J gene TRBJ2-1, with 9 positions matching TRBD2. J gave up 9 bases and V 1 base, and 10 bases lay outside the gene matches. Germline V CDR1 and CDR2: MNHNS, SASEGT. The CDR3 loop spans 16 amino acids.

The chain uses TRBV28 and TRBJ2-4; 10 bases agree with TRBD1. Germline V CDR1 and CDR2: MDHEN, SYDVKM. The CDR3 covers 15 residues. The V and J ends lost 3 bases and 5 bases, in that order; junction bases with no gene match: 4. The CDR3 loop is CASSFRGQGENIQYF. CDR3 in DNA: TGTGCCAGCAGTTTTCGTGGACAGGGGGAAAACATTCAGTACTTC.

This clone occurred once. The genes are TRBV11-2 and TRBJ1-4; TRBD1 is a possible D gene (5 bases). The CDR3 loop spans 16 amino acids. Germline CDR1 SGHAT, CDR2 FQNNGV. The V end was cut by 3 bases, the J end by 4 bases, with 15 bases between. The CDR3 region has the DNA TGTGCCAGCAGCTTGGGTCACCGGGGGAATAATGAAAAACTGTTTTTT. Its protein is CASSLGHRGNNEKLFF.

The gene calls are TRBV28 and TRBJ2-7; TRBD1 might be the D (5 bases). CDR1 and CDR2 (germline): MDHEN, SYDVKM. Trimming shortened V by 6 bases and J by 2 bases, and 11 bases separated the two germline ends. CDR3 length: 13 residues. The CDR3 bases are TGTGCCAGCAGGGTAGGACAACCCTACGAGCAGTACTTC. Translation: CASRVGQPYEQYF.

V gene TRBV18 combines with J gene TRBJ2-5, with a possible D match to TRBD1 (7 bases). The CDR3 is made up of 14 amino acids. Deletions cut 3 bases from V and 7 bases from J, with 15 bases between. Germline loops: CDR1 KGHSH, CDR2 LQKENI. The CDR3 protein is CASSPRDSSGTQYF. As DNA, the CDR3 is TGTGCCAGCTCACCCAGGGACAGTAGCGGGACCCAGTACTTC.